One sample yielded the 25 T cell receptor beta chains listed below, sequenced in a study of CD8 T cells in Susac syndrome. An amount of RNA that ranged from roughly 0.5 to 1 ug was reverse transcribed with random hexamers. In TCRdb, the immunoSEQ multiplex PCR reads were re-called with MiXCR into one record per CDR3 protein. The repertoire has roughly 200,000 distinct CDR3 sequences, under 95% of them found once; the top ten carry 0.1%. What was sequenced was CD4+ T cells from PBMCs. The receptors shown here come from a human donor in good health.

This chain joins TRBV7-9 and TRBJ2-5, with 9 bases identical to TRBD2. V lost 5 bases to trimming and J lost 2 bases; unmatched junction nucleotides: 15. CDR3 length equals 18 residues. Germline CDR1 and CDR2: SEHNR and FQNEAQ (reference sequence). CDR3 protein: CASSKRAGLAGKQETQYF. In DNA, the CDR3 is TGTGCCAGCAGCAAGAGGGCGGGGCTAGCGGGGAAACAAGAGACCCAGTACTTC. The full variable domain, with the rest looked up from reference TRBV7-9 and TRBJ2-5, is DTGVSQNPRHKITKRGQNVTFRCDPISEHNRLYWYRQTLGQGPEFLTYFQNEAQLEKSRLLSDRFSAERPKGSFSTLEIQRTEQGDSAMYLCASSKRAGLAGKQETQYFGPGTRLLVL.

The chain couples TRBV5-1 to TRBJ1-1, with no clear D. Germline V gene data show CDR1 as SGHRS and CDR2 as YFSETQ. The CDR3 loop spans 17 amino acids. The germline V and J ends were trimmed by 4 bases and 4 bases, with 23 bases remaining between them. This chain's CDR3 is CASSHGLISNPSTEAFF. CDR3 coding DNA: TGCGCCAGCAGCCACGGCCTGATCTCTAACCCTAGCACTGAAGCTTTCTTT. Looking up the rest from reference TRBV5-1 and TRBJ1-1 gives the full variable domain: KAGVTQTPRYLIKTRGQQVTLSCSPISGHRSVSWYQQTPGQGLQFLFEYFSETQRNKGNFPGRFSGRQFSNSRSEMNVSTLELGDSALYLCASSHGLISNPSTEAFFGQGTRLTVV.

The chain links TRBV28 to TRBJ1-2, with D tentatively TRBD1 (6 bases). CDR3 length: 13 residues. Trimming removed 4 bases from V and 8 bases from J, with 14 bases in between. Per the germline V gene, CDR1 is MDHEN and CDR2 is SYDVKM. As DNA, the CDR3 is TGTGCCAGCAGTTCCGGGACACTTACCGGCTACACCTTC. As protein: CASSSGTLTGYTF.

V is TRBV25-1 and J is TRBJ2-7; 8 bases are shared with TRBD1. This CDR3 has 13 residues. CDR1 and CDR2 (germline): MGHDK, SYGVNS. V lost 3 bases, J lost 4 bases, and 2 bases stayed unmatched. The CDR3 sequence: CASSDRGRYEQYF. DNA of the CDR3: TGTGCCAGCAGTGACAGGGGGCGTTACGAGCAGTACTTC.

The chain is built from TRBV6-2 or TRBV6-3 and TRBJ2-5, with TRBD2 as a possible D gene (6 bases). Between the trimmed V and J ends, which lost 6 bases and 4 bases, there was a span of 18 bases. The CDR3 runs to 15 residues. From germline, CDR1 is MNHEY and CDR2 SVGEGT. In DNA, the CDR3 is TGTGCCAGCAGCCTCCCTCTGGGGGGAATAGAGACCCAGTACTTC. Translating gives CASSLPLGGIETQYF.

This chain links TRBV6-1 with TRBJ1-2, with D perhaps matching TRBD1 (5 bases). Germline CDR1 is MNHNS and CDR2 is SASEGT. V was shortened by 3 bases and J by 0 bases, with 8 bases between the two germline ends. The CDR3 is 14 amino acids. The CDR3 here is CASSDIQANYGYTF. The DNA of the CDR3 is TGTGCCAGCAGTGACATACAGGCTAACTATGGCTACACCTTC.

This clonotype has just one count. V and J are TRBV12-3 or TRBV12-4 and TRBJ2-7; weak D call: TRBD1 (6 bases). The V and J ends lost 4 bases and 2 bases respectively, with 15 bases between them. The CDR3 runs 15 residues. The CDR3 reads CASSSRTERPYEQYF. The DNA of the CDR3 is TGTGCCAGCAGTTCCCGGACAGAGAGACCCTACGAGCAGTACTTC.

The chain couples TRBV14 to TRBJ2-2; no clear D gene. The CDR3 is 13 residues long. V was shortened by 1 base and J by 6 bases, with 6 bases between the two germline ends. Germline V gene lookup returns CDR1 SGHDN and CDR2 FVKESK. In DNA form, the CDR3 reads TGTGCCAGCAGCCAAGGACAACCCGGGGAGCTGTTTTTT. It translates to CASSQGQPGELFF.

This chain links TRBV25-1 with TRBJ2-7; possibly TRBD1 for D (6 bases). Trimming left V 1 base short and J 6 bases short, with 10 bases between. In germline, CDR1 is MGHDK, CDR2 SYGVNS. The CDR3 extends over 13 amino acids. CDR3 coding DNA: TGTGCCAGCAGTGAATCAGGGGTCTCCGAGCAGTACTTC. Translated, it gives CASSESGVSEQYF.

The chain employs TRBV28 and TRBJ1-2, with TRBD1 as a possible D gene (5 bases). Trimming took 11 bases from V and 4 from J, leaving 14 bases between them. Germline values: CDR1 MDHEN, CDR2 SYDVKM. The CDR3 is 12 residues long. The chain's CDR3 is CASVGGIYGYTF. The CDR3, as DNA: TGTGCCTCAGTGGGGGGGATCTATGGCTACACCTTC.

CDR3 nucleotides: TGTGCCTGGAGTCGACAGGATAATTCACCCCTCCACTTT. It encodes CAWSRQDNSPLHF. This sequence joins TRBV30 and TRBJ1-6; D is possibly TRBD1 (6 bases). The germline V gene encodes CDR1 GTSNPN and CDR2 SVGIG (reference sequence). This CDR3 has 13 residues. V was cut by 2 bases and J by 5 bases, with 7 bases left in between.

The rearrangement uses TRBV27 and TRBJ2-1; 12 bases are shared with TRBD2. From germline, CDR1 is MNHEY and CDR2 SMNVEV (reference sequence). This CDR3 contains 15 residues. J lost 9 bases, V lost 2 bases, and 5 bases had no gene match. The CDR3 protein is CASSLLAGGPSEQFF. The CDR3 DNA reads TGTGCCAGCAGTTTACTAGCGGGGGGGCCCAGTGAGCAGTTCTTC.

This chain links TRBV12-3 or TRBV12-4 with TRBJ2-1; 7 nucleotides match TRBD1. The ends lost 6 bases at V and 0 bases at J; junction bases unmatched: 5. The CDR3 consists of 15 residues. For the CDR3, the DNA is TGTGCCAGCAGCCGGGGACAGAGCTCCTACAATGAGCAGTTCTTC. It encodes CASSRGQSSYNEQFF.

The rearrangement uses TRBV10-3 and TRBJ2-3; D perhaps matches TRBD2 (6 bases). Per germline, CDR1 ENHRY and CDR2 SYGVKD. The V end lost 2 bases, the J end lost 6 bases, and 15 bases lay between the germline ends. The CDR3 loop spans 15 amino acids. CDR3 protein: CAISEGGSRADTQYF. The CDR3, as DNA: TGTGCCATCAGTGAGGGAGGGAGCCGGGCCGATACGCAGTATTTT.

The V and J genes are TRBV2 and TRBJ2-3; 13 bases are shared with TRBD2. Trimming removed 4 bases from V and 6 bases from J; junction bases left unmatched: 10. CDR1 and CDR2 from the germline V gene are SNHLY and FYNNEI. The CDR3 has 17 amino acids. The CDR3 here is CASSGSRLAGGSDTQYF. CDR3 nucleotides: TGTGCCAGCAGTGGGTCGAGACTAGCGGGGGGATCGGATACGCAGTATTTT.

This chain joins TRBV9 and TRBJ2-1; no clear D. The germline V gene has CDR1 SGDLS and CDR2 YYNGEE. Trimming cost V 0 bases and J 0 bases, with 7 bases left between them. The CDR3 is 15 residues long. The CDR3 is CASSVVPSSYNEQFF. CDR3 DNA: TGTGCCAGCAGCGTAGTCCCGAGCTCCTACAATGAGCAGTTCTTC.

The V gene is TRBV6-1, the J gene TRBJ1-5; D is unclear. Trimming removed 4 bases at V and 7 bases at J, with 5 bases between. Germline CDR1 MNHNS, CDR2 SASEGT. This CDR3 contains 11 residues. The CDR3 nucleotides read TGTGCCAGCAGTGGAGGGCAGCCCCAGCATTTT. This sequence encodes CASSGGQPQHF.

The V gene is TRBV6-5, the J gene TRBJ2-7; D ambiguous. From germline, CDR1 is MNHEY and CDR2 SVGAGI. The ends were cut back, 6 bases at V and 3 bases at J, with 9 bases in the middle. The CDR3 is made up of 12 amino acids. The CDR3 reads CASSRYNYEQYF. CDR3 in DNA: TGTGCCAGCAGCAGATACAACTACGAGCAGTACTTC.

The count of this clonotype is one. The CDR3 reads CASSFGRSSGNTIYF. The CDR3, as DNA: TGCGCCAGCAGCTTCGGACGCAGCTCTGGAAACACCATATATTTT. V and J are TRBV5-1 and TRBJ1-3; unclear D gene. The germline gives CDR1 SGHRS, CDR2 YFSETQ. CDR3 length: 15 amino acids. Deletions cut 2 bases from V and 0 bases from J, with 9 bases between.

Written as DNA, the CDR3 is TGCAGCGTTGACGAACTGAGGATGAACACTGAAGCTTTCTTT. This sequence encodes CSVDELRMNTEAFF. The chain has TRBV29-1 and TRBJ1-1; D gene unclear. The germline V and J ends were trimmed by 3 bases and 0 bases, with 11 bases remaining between them. CDR3 length equals 14 residues. CDR1 is SQVTM and CDR2 is ANQGSEA in the germline V gene. Full variable domain (missing parts from reference TRBV29-1 and TRBJ1-1): SAVISQKPSRDICQRGTSLTIQCQVDSQVTMMFWYRQQPGQSLTLIATANQGSEATYESGFVIDKFPISRPNLTFSTLTVSNMSPEDSSIYLCSVDELRMNTEAFFGQGTRLTVV.

The rearrangement uses TRBV7-9 and TRBJ1-6, with 8 positions matching TRBD1. The length of the CDR3 is 14 residues. Trimming at V came to 4 bases and at J to 10 bases, leaving 6 bases not matched to a gene. Germline CDR1 is SEHNR and CDR2 is FQNEAQ (reference sequence). CDR3: CASSSQGAYSPLHF. The CDR3 coding sequence is TGTGCCAGCAGCTCGCAGGGGGCGTACTCACCCCTCCACTTT.

The chain links TRBV7-2 to TRBJ2-5; 8 bases map to TRBD1. The CDR3 extends over 14 amino acids. Germline CDR1 reads SGHTA; CDR2 reads FQGNSA. Trimming cost V 0 bases and J 7 bases; bases outside gene matches: 4. CDR3 region: CASSLARGQVTQYF. The CDR3 nucleotides read TGTGCCAGCAGCTTAGCCAGGGGGCAGGTGACCCAGTACTTC.

The chain has TRBV3-1 and TRBJ1-1; no definite D call. Germline CDR1 is LGHDT and CDR2 is YNNKEL (reference sequence). The V end lost 1 base, the J end lost 4 bases, and 10 bases lay between the germline ends. This CDR3 is 14 amino acids long. CDR3 DNA sequence: TGTGCCAGCAGCCAAGTCGCGGGGTCCACTGAAGCTTTCTTT. It is translated as CASSQVAGSTEAFF.

The chain links TRBV12-3 or TRBV12-4 to TRBJ2-2, with TRBD2 matching 8 bases. V was clipped by 1 base and J by 14 bases; unmatched bases: 6. The CDR3 consists of 13 residues. The CDR3 region is CASSLEVAGKLFF. CDR3 DNA: TGTGCCAGCAGTTTAGAGGTAGCGGGGAAACTGTTTTTT.

This clonotype occurred a few times. V and J are TRBV29-1 and TRBJ1-5; 8 positions match TRBD1. The CDR3 totals 13 residues. In germline, CDR1 is SQVTM, CDR2 ANQGSEA. V was clipped by 3 bases and J by 4 bases; unmatched bases: 2. CDR3 region: CSVDQGANQPQHF. In nucleotides, the CDR3 is TGCAGCGTTGACCAGGGGGCTAATCAGCCCCAGCATTTT. The entire variable domain, with the rest obtained from reference TRBV29-1 and TRBJ1-5, is as follows: SAVISQKPSRDICQRGTSLTIQCQVDSQVTMMFWYRQQPGQSLTLIATANQGSEATYESGFVIDKFPISRPNLTFSTLTVSNMSPEDSSIYLCSVDQGANQPQHFGDGTRLSIL.